This TCR beta chain is from a study of T cell responses to AZD1222 COVID-19 vaccine (dated by TCRdb to the early 2020s). Study-wide context: TCR sequencing covered 233 trial participants: approximately 200 given two doses of AZD1222 and 26 given two doses of MenACWY control vaccine. Trial participants were enrolled by age into subgroups of 18-55, 56-69 and 70-plus years, and roughly 150, 30 and 60 TCR-sequenced participants, respectively, were included in these subgroups.

Broader findings and caveats from the paper: After two AZD1222 doses, both the breadth and the depth of spike-specific TCRs were significantly higher than at day 0 and than in MenACWY recipients. In the small 56-69-year group, the increase in depth fell short of significance, most likely because of low power. CD4 TCRs associated with the vaccine covered the entire spike protein, and the dominant responses were in regions 160-218 and 743-854. Because no day 14 peak-response samples were available, repertoires were characterized only after the peak T cell response. Participants were mostly white British, with more females than males. The authors suggested clonal diversity may have been underestimated. Only a handful of AZD1222 recipients were SARS-CoV-2 seropositive at baseline, limiting conclusions about previously exposed vaccinees. Reportedly, close to half of the unique spike-specific TCRs recognized epitopes lying outside the regions that are mutated in the B.1.351 and B.1.1.7 variants.

Details on this clone: What this receptor recognizes is not known. Per-base qualities were not stored, and no clone one base away is much larger.

Per the publication, the time point label means: about 28 days (+/-7) after the second vaccine dose. Because spike-specific TCR depth and breadth did not differ between the two schedules, AZD1222 recipients who got a second dose at roughly 4 weeks were pooled with those who got a second dose at roughly 12 weeks. Vaccinee samples were obtained from the UK trials COV001 and COV002, which included a single-blind randomized controlled phase 2/3 trial of AZD1222 (ChAdOx1 nCoV-19) in healthy adults. For TCRbeta chain sequencing, PBMC samples from trial participants were taken at day 0 and at day 28 after the second dose. Looking up the germline V gene yields CDR1 MGHDK and CDR2 SYGVNS. Trimming leaves V shorter by 6 bases and J shorter by 3 bases, with the junction holding 7 bases beyond the gene matches. The CDR3, cysteine through phenylalanine, is 15 amino acids long. Kept here is only the CDR3 DNA, which spans 45 bases and is read in frame from base 1.

The CDR3 regions of human TCRbeta chains were analyzed by immunosequencing. The study's processing was this. Repertoire TCRs were matched against a reference library of SARS-CoV-2-specific TCRs generated with the MIRA antigen-specificity platform. Breadth was defined as the fraction of unique TCRs that were SARS-CoV-2-associated, and depth was defined as the fraction of total T cells that were SARS-CoV-2-associated. Each spike-specific TCR was assigned to its reactive spike region and to a CD4 or CD8 class using the MIRA data. Log10-transformed breadth and depth values were compared by one-way ANOVA with Sidak's multiple comparisons tests. As stored in TCRdb, this immuneACCESS dataset retains in-frame rearrangements with V and J assigned. A fraction of the clones does not appear; measured against another copy, unresolved V genes explain less than half of the discrepancy, and the remainder lacks a known reason. For V, J and clone size, that table is used; D and trimming come from the DNA. In all, the sample holds roughly 270,000 clones, and about 94% of those were seen once. The top ten clonotypes cover 0.5% to 0.7% of the sample.

Source: peripheral blood, taken 28 days after the second AZD1222 dose. This receptor was identified in an adult who received the AZD1222 COVID-19 vaccine. The rearrangement combines TRBV25-1 with TRBJ1-3; the junction holds 8 bases that match TRBD1. The CDR3 here reads CASRAGQGFGNTIYF. The DNA reads TGTGCCAGCAGAGCAGGACAGGGCTTTGGAAACACCATATATTTT.